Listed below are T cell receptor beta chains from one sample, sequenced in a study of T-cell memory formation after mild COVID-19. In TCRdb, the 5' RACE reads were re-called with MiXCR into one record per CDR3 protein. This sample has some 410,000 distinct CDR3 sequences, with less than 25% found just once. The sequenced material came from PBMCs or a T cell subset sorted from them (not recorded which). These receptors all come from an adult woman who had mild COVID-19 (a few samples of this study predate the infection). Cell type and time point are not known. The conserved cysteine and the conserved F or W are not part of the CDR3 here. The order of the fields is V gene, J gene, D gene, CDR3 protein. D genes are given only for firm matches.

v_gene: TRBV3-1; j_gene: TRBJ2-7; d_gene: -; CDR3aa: ASSQEIAAAYEQY
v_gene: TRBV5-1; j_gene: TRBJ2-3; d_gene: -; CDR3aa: ASSLGTGPSTDTQY
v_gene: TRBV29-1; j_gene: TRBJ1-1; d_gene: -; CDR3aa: SVNLNTEAF
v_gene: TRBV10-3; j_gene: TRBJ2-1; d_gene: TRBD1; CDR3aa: AIREATGSNEQF
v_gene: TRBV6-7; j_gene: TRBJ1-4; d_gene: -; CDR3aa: ASRDGNPANEKLF
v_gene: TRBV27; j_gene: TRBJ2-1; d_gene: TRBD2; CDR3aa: ASSPRGIAGWVEQF
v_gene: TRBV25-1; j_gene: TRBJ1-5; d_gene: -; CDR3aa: ASSEWDKSPQH
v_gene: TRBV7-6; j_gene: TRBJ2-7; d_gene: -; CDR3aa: ASSLEPLGGDSSYEQY
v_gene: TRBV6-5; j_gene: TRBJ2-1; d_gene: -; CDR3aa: ASTKGSGLNEQF
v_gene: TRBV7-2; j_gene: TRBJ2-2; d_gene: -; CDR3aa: ASSLTNLGPNTGELF
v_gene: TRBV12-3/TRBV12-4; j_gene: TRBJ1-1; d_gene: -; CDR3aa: ASTPGGGEAF
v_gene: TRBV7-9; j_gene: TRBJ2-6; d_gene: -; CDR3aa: ASSLENRANGANVLT
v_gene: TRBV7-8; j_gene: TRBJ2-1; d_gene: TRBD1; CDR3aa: ASSPRTGFGNEQF
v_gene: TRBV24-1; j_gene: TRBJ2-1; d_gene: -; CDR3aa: ATSDPPNPRGRIDEQF
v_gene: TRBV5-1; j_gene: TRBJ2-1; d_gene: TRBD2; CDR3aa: ASSLDLAGGSYNEQF
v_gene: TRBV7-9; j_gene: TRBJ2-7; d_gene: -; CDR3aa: ASSLLGLTEQY
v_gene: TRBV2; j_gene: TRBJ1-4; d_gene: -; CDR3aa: ASIRGVKGKLF
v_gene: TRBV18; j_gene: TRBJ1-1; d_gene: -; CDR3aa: ASSPLPGETEAF
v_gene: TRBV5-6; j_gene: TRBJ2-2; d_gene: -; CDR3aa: ASSRGDLPAGELF
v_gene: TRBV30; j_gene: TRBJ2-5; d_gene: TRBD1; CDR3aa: AWGQGLEETQY
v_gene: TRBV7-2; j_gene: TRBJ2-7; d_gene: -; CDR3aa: ASSFRRGSSYEQY
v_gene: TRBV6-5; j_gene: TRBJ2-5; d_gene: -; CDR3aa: ALDSGQETQY
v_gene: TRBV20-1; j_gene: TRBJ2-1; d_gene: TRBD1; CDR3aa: SARRRTGPIRSYNEQF
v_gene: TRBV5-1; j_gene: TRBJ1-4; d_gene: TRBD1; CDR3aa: ASSAGTGGFGEKLF
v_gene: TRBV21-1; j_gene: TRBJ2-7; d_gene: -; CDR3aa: ASSKGVAGGPIYEQY
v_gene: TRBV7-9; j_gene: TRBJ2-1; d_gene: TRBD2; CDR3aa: ASSATSGSPHEQF
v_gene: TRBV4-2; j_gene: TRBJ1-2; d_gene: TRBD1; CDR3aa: ASSIRQGRTNYGYT
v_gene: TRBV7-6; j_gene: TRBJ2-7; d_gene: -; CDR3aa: ASRQSPGNEQY
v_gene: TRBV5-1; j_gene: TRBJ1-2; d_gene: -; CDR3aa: ASSPGLRGYT
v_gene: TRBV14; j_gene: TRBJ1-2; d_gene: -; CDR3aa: ASSQERGGSGYT
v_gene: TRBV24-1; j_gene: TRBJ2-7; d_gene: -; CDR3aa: ATSEDSREQY
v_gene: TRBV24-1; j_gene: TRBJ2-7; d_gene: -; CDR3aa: ATSDSQGYNYEQY
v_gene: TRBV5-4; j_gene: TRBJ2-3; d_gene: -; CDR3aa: ASSLVSGDTQY
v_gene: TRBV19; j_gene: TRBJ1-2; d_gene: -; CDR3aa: ASSIDGGRAGFNYGYT
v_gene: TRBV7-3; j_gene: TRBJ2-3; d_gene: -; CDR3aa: ASSDSSRDTQY
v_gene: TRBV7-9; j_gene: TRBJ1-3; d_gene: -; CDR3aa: ASSLAETEGNTIY
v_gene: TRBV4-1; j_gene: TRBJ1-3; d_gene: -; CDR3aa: ASSQAYRDDGNTIY
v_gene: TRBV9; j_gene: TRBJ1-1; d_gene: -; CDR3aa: ASSVDGALNTEAF
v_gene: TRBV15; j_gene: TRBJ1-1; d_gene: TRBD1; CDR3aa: ATNEGGGQGAARTEAF
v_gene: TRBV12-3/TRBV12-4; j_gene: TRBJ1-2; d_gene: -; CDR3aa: ASSRTRGSSYGYT
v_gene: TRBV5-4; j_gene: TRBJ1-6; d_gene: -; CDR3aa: ASSRTTDRYSPLH
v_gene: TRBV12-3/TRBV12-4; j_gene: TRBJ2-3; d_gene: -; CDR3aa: ASSRQGRDTDTQY
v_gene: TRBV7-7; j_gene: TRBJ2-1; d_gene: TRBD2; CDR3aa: ASSPASGRTNEQF
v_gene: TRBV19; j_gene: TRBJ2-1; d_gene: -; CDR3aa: ASSITTGNEQF
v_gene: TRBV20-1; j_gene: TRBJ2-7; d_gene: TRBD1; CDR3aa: SANGQGGIRDEQY
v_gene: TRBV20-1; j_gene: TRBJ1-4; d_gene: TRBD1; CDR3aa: SAQDRTGSSEKLF
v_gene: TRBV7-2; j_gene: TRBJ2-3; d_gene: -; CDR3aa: ASSLRQGRGWTDTQY
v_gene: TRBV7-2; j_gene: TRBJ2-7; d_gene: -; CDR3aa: ASSLGPPLEQY
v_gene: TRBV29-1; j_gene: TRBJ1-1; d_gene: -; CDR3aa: SVEQTRITEAF
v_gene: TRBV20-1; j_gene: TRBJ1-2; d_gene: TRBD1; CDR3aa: SAPQGAEANYGYT
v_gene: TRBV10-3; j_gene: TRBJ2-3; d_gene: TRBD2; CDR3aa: ATARLAGTTSTDTQY
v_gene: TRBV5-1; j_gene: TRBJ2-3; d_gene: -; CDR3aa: ASSPDSNTDTQY
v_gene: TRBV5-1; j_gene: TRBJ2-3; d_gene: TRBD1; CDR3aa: ASSWTGGDQA
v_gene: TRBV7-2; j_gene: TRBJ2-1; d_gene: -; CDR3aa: ASSLAAGTFSNEQF
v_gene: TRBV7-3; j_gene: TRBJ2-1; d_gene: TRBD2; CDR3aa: ASSLISGGAYNEQF
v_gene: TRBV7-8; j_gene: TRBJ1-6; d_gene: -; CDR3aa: ASSLKGLQQSPLH
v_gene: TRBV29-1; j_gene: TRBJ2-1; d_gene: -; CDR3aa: SVEEAEPSYNEQF